This T cell receptor (beta chain) is drawn from a study of blood T cell repertoires in COVID-19. About the study: Samples taken during acute and convalescent COVID-19 were collected in the United States, Italy and Spain. From T cells, B-cell-depleted T cells, or PBMCs came the material, which was cDNA or gDNA.

As processed by the authors: Amplification of reference gene primers provided the estimated nucleated cell counts. TCRdb's table, derived via immunoSEQ multiplex PCR, lists solely in-frame clones and lacks some. V and J calls plus clone size are reproduced from that table; the DNA served to infer D and trimming. Seen here are about 26,000 clones, roughly 70% observed once, and the top ten hold 6% to 8%. Germline V lookup: CDR1 MNHEY, CDR2 SMNVEV (reference sequence). CDR3 length equals 15 residues. The V and J ends lost 7 bases and 4 bases, in that order; junction bases with no gene match: 12. Sequenced: peripheral blood. The TCR was taken from a man aged 60-69 years with active or convalescent COVID-19. V and J are TRBV27 and TRBJ2-7; TRBD2 agrees at 8 bases. This CDR3 is CASKSSGITLYEQYF. The CDR3 nucleotides read TGTGCCAGCAAGAGTAGCGGGATTACCTTATACGAGCAGTACTTC.